This TCR beta chain was retrieved from a study of cytomegalovirus exposure and HLA in healthy donors. Overall study results and limits: One variant, a missense change in DCLRE1C, was linked in a later analysis to TCR beta V- and J-gene trimming.

Germline V gives CDR1 SNHLY, CDR2 FYNNEI. The CDR3 loop spans 13 amino acids. Trimming left V 7 bases short and J 6 bases short, with 13 bases between. PCR used 60 Vbeta primers and 13 Jbeta primers. Clones were sequenced by immunoSEQ multiplex PCR, and TCRdb holds only the in-frame ones, with some missing. This table has approximately 290,000 clones, 80% appearing once. Concerning this clone: Its antigen is still unknown.

Sequencing was done on a sample of PBMCs. The chain recombines TRBV2 with TRBJ1-5; tentative D call: TRBD1 (5 bases). The sequence was obtained from a girl aged 2-10 years in good health and CMV-seronegative. CDR3 protein: CASNLGTGQPQHF. In DNA, the CDR3 is TGTGCCAGCAACTTGGGCACAGGTCAGCCCCAGCATTTT.